The clone carrying this TCR beta chain was counted once. No antigen is known for it. The sample comes from a study of OX40 agonist ivuxolimab in advanced cancers. Study information: Clinicians treated patients with ivuxolimab, an agonistic anti-OX40 (CD134) antibody. All patients had ivuxolimab intravenously every 2 weeks at 0.01 to 10 mg/kg.

Study-level results: Both CD4+ and CD8+ T cell populations in blood had undergone clonal expansion by week 6 at 0.1 to 3.0 mg/kg. In CD8+ T cells, expanded clones were on average more numerous than in CD4+.

The CDR3 extends over 11 amino acids. Germline V lookup: CDR1 KGHSH, CDR2 LQKENI. V lost 2 bases to trimming and J lost 11 bases, with 9 bases between them. Data came from immunoSEQ multiplex PCR; TCRdb stores just in-frame clones and leaves some out. The sample carries tens of thousands of clones, around 84% recorded once. The TCR originated in an adult with an advanced solid tumor such as melanoma, head and neck, liver or kidney cancer. V usage is TRBV18 and J usage is TRBJ1-1, with unresolved D. This specimen consisted of CD4+ or CD8+ T cells sorted from blood, obtained in a trial of the OX40 agonist ivuxolimab. CDR3 amino acids: CASSPVEGAFF. CDR3 bases: TGTGCCAGCTCACCAGTCGAAGGTGCTTTCTTT.